This T cell receptor beta chain appears in the sequencing data of a study of blood T cell repertoires in COVID-19. CDR1 is SGHAT and CDR2 is FQNNGV in the germline V gene. The junction had 12 bases not matched to a gene; V was cut back by 5 bases and J by 3 bases. This CDR3 has 16 residues. This clone occurred once. TCRdb's copy holds only in-frame clones and misses some; the assay was immunoSEQ multiplex PCR. Found here are roughly 410,000 clones, about 90% of them singletons; the top ten hold 2% to 2.5%. The source material was peripheral blood. The genes are TRBV11-2 and TRBJ1-1; 7 positions match TRBD1. The clonotype originates from a woman between 55 and 75 years old with COVID-19, enrolled during active disease. The CDR3 region has the DNA TGTGCCAGCAGCCAGAGACAGGGCCGTAGGGACACTGAAGCTTTCTTT. As protein: CASSQRQGRRDTEAFF.